These 21 T cell receptor beta chains share one sample of origin, sequenced in a study of long-term antiretroviral therapy in people with HIV. They ran version v3.0 of the immunoSEQ assay at survey level. Data came from immunoSEQ multiplex PCR; TCRdb stores just in-frame clones and leaves some out. The sample yields approximately 27,000 clones, just over 90% seen once. Sequencing was performed on unsorted PBMCs, taken 3.1 years after starting antiretroviral therapy. Every receptor here comes from a man between 18 and 35 years old with HIV.

J is TRBJ2-1 and V is TRBV15, with 9 bases lining up with TRBD2. With 0 bases clipped from V and 9 bases from J, the junction kept 18 bases outside the gene matches. This CDR3 has 19 amino acids. The germline V gene encodes CDR1 LNHNV and CDR2 YYDKDF (reference sequence). CDR3 amino acids: CATSRDFTSSGGPPGEQFF. The CDR3 DNA follows: TGTGCCACCAGCAGAGATTTTACCTCAAGCGGGGGGCCCCCGGGTGAGCAGTTCTTC.

The rearrangement joins TRBV5-1 to TRBJ2-7, with D possibly being TRBD2 (5 bases). The CDR3 length is 13 residues. The germline V gene encodes CDR1 SGHRS and CDR2 YFSETQ. V shed 0 bases and J shed 3 bases, with 7 bases lying between them. CDR3 in amino acids: CASSLGGNYEQYF. The CDR3 bases are TGCGCCAGCAGCTTGGGAGGGAACTACGAGCAGTACTTC.

This clone was recorded once. The chain employs TRBV5-5 and TRBJ1-5; no clear D. V shed 1 base and J shed 0 bases, with 8 bases lying between them. The CDR3 runs 15 residues. Germline values: CDR1 SGHKS, CDR2 YYEKEE (reference sequence). DNA for the CDR3: TGTGCCAGCAGCTTGTGGGGTTATAGCAATCAGCCCCAGCATTTT. Encoded protein: CASSLWGYSNQPQHF.

The gene calls are TRBV7-9 and TRBJ2-1; 7 bases align to TRBD2. V gave up 5 bases and J gave up 9 bases; unmatched junction bases: 7. The CDR3 covers 13 residues. Per the germline V gene, CDR1 is SEHNR and CDR2 is FQNEAQ (reference sequence). CDR3 sequence (DNA): TGTGCCAGCAGCGCGCGTCTAGCGGTTGAGCAGTTCTTC. It codes for CASSARLAVEQFF.

This chain uses TRBV18 with TRBJ2-5; TRBD2 matches at 7 bases. The CDR3 runs to 15 residues. V dropped 3 bases and J dropped 3; count of bases not matched to a gene: 7. Germline V gene data show CDR1 as KGHSH and CDR2 as LQKENI. DNA of the CDR3: TGTGCCAGCTCACCCGCTCCCGGACTAGAAGAGACCCAGTACTTC. Translation gives CASSPAPGLEETQYF.

The chain recombines TRBV19 with TRBJ2-7; maybe TRBD2 (6 bases). The length of the CDR3 is 15 residues. V shed 3 bases and J shed 4 bases, with 16 bases lying between them. The germline V gene has CDR1 LNHDA and CDR2 SQIVND (reference sequence). Written as DNA, the CDR3 is TGTGCCAGTAGTATGACCGGGACTTCTTTTTACGAGCAGTACTTC. Encoded protein: CASSMTGTSFYEQYF.

This clone occurred once. The rearrangement joins TRBV29-1 to TRBJ1-1; D unresolved. This CDR3 has 11 residues. Germline V CDR1 and CDR2: SQVTM, ANQGSEA. The ends were cut back, 3 bases at V and 2 bases at J, with 4 bases in the middle. Written as DNA, the CDR3 is TGCAGCGTTGACAGAAACACTGAAGCTTTCTTT. It is translated as CSVDRNTEAFF.

The rearrangement joins TRBV19 to TRBJ1-2; TRBD1 agrees at 7 bases. This CDR3 has 12 residues. Trimming at V came to 7 bases and at J to 5 bases, leaving 4 bases not matched to a gene. Per germline, CDR1 LNHDA and CDR2 SQIVND (reference sequence). The DNA of the CDR3 is TGTGCCAGTACGGAGGGGGCATATGGCTACACCTTC. This gives the protein CASTEGAYGYTF.

The chain joins TRBV7-9 to TRBJ2-4; D remains ambiguous. Germline V gives CDR1 SEHNR, CDR2 FQNEAQ (reference sequence). The CDR3 is 15 residues long. Trimming removed 2 bases at V and 0 bases at J, with 8 bases between. The CDR3 DNA sequence: TGTGCCAGCAGCTTACCAGGCCTAGCCAAAAACATTCAGTACTTC. Residues: CASSLPGLAKNIQYF. Full variable domain (rest looked up from reference TRBV7-9 and TRBJ2-4): DTGVSQNPRHKITKRGQNVTFRCDPISEHNRLYWYRQTLGQGPEFLTYFQNEAQLEKSRLLSDRFSAERPKGSFSTLEIQRTEQGDSAMYLCASSLPGLAKNIQYFGAGTRLSVL.

The rearrangement links TRBV4-3 to TRBJ1-1; 12 nucleotides line up with TRBD1. The CDR3 covers 16 residues. The V gene end was trimmed by 3 bases and the J gene end by 7 bases; junction bases not matched to a gene: 9. CDR1 is LGHNA, CDR2 YSLEER, per germline. For the CDR3, the DNA is TGCGCCAGCAGCCAGGGACAGGGGGCCATCTTTAGTGAAGCTTTCTTT. It encodes CASSQGQGAIFSEAFF.

The chain has TRBV13 and TRBJ1-1; no clear D gene. Trimming took 0 bases from V and 0 from J, leaving 8 bases between them. The CDR3 has 15 residues. Germline CDR1 is PRHDT and CDR2 is FYEKMQ (reference sequence). DNA of the CDR3: TGTGCCAGCAGCTTAGGGGAGAACATGAACACTGAAGCTTTCTTT. Amino acids: CASSLGENMNTEAFF. Using reference TRBV13 and TRBJ1-1 for the parts outside the CDR3, the full variable domain is AAGVIQSPRHLIKEKRETATLKCYPIPRHDTVYWYQQGPGQDPQFLISFYEKMQSDKGSIPDRFSAQQFSDYHSELNMSSLELGDSALYFCASSLGENMNTEAFFGQGTRLTVV.

This chain connects TRBV5-4 to TRBJ2-5, with D maybe TRBD2 (5 bases). The CDR3 has 17 amino acids. Trimming stripped 4 bases from V and 1 base from J, with 20 bases between. Germline V gene sequence: CDR1 SGHNT, CDR2 YYREEE (reference sequence). CDR3 region: CASSELDSGQIQETQYF. The DNA of the CDR3 is TGTGCCAGCAGCGAGTTGGACTCCGGTCAGATCCAAGAGACCCAGTACTTC.

The CDR3 spells CASSAGTGGQPQHF. In nucleotides, the CDR3 is TGTGCCAGCAGCGCGGGGACAGGGGGTCAGCCCCAGCATTTT. The rearrangement links TRBV7-6 to TRBJ1-5; 11 positions match TRBD1. The CDR3 has 14 amino acids. CDR1 SGHVS and CDR2 FNYEAQ come from the germline V gene. After removal of 5 bases from V and 6 bases from J, the junction contained 3 bases not matched to a gene.

The chain joins TRBV5-6 to TRBJ2-7; D remains unclear. CDR1 is SGHDT and CDR2 is YYEEEE in the germline V gene. CDR3 length: 12 residues. Between the trimmed V and J ends, which lost 1 base and 6 bases, there was a span of 8 bases. The CDR3 DNA reads TGTGCCAGCAGCTTGCTTCTTAGCGAGCAGTACTTC. Protein sequence: CASSLLLSEQYF.

The chain combines TRBV7-9 with TRBJ2-2; D gene unclear. V lost 2 bases, J lost 1 base, and 2 bases lay in between. In germline, CDR1 is SEHNR, CDR2 FQNEAQ (reference sequence). This CDR3 has 13 amino acids. The CDR3 protein is CASSLRNTGELFF. For the CDR3, the DNA is TGTGCCAGCAGCTTAAGGAACACCGGGGAGCTGTTTTTT.

V is TRBV7-3 and J is TRBJ2-1; D gene uncertain. V lost 8 bases and J 5 bases, leaving 13 bases between the germline ends. The germline CDR1 and CDR2 sequences are SGHTA and FQGTGA. The CDR3 length is 13 residues. The CDR3: CASAILGDNEQFF. CDR3 bases: TGTGCCAGCGCGATCCTTGGAGACAATGAGCAGTTCTTC. Supplemented by reference TRBV7-3 and TRBJ2-1, the full variable domain reads GAGVSQTPSNKVTEKGKYVELRCDPISGHTALYWYRQSLGQGPEFLIYFQGTGAADDSGLPNDRFFAVRPEGSVSTLKIQRTERGDSAVYLCASAILGDNEQFFGPGTRLTVL.

This chain connects TRBV2 to TRBJ1-2; 7 bases fit TRBD1. CDR1 is SNHLY, CDR2 FYNNEI, per germline. The CDR3 sequence is 15 residues long. Unmatched junction bases numbered 13, after V lost 6 bases and J lost 6 bases. The CDR3, as DNA: TGTGCCAGCAGACCACTCTCAGGGGGTGCCGATGGCTACACCTTC. Translating it yields CASRPLSGGADGYTF.

This rearrangement joins TRBV13 to TRBJ2-1; 8 positions agree with TRBD2. V shed 4 bases, J shed 0 bases, and the junction held 8 bases outside the gene matches. Looked up from germline, CDR1 is PRHDT and CDR2 is FYEKMQ (reference sequence). The CDR3 is made up of 17 amino acids. This chain's CDR3 is CASSSPGGRRSYNEQFF. Here the CDR3 DNA reads TGTGCCAGCAGCTCCCCCGGCGGGAGGCGCTCCTACAATGAGCAGTTCTTC.

This chain connects TRBV15 to TRBJ2-1, with D possibly matching TRBD2 (5 bases). V was trimmed by 3 bases and J by 5 bases, leaving 8 bases between them. Germline CDR1 is LNHNV and CDR2 is YYDKDF (reference sequence). The CDR3 length is 13 residues. The DNA for the CDR3 is TGTGCCACCAGCAGGGAGGCAGACAATGAGCAGTTCTTC. It specifies CATSREADNEQFF.

The chain is built from TRBV7-9 and TRBJ1-1, with D unresolved. The CDR3 loop spans 11 amino acids. Germline V gene data show CDR1 as SEHNR and CDR2 as FQNEAQ (reference sequence). The V end was cut by 4 bases, the J end by 7 bases, with 7 bases between. CDR3 protein: CASSSSFEAFF. The DNA for the CDR3 is TGTGCCAGCAGCTCATCGTTTGAAGCTTTCTTT.

The chain combines TRBV7-2 with TRBJ2-1, with D possibly called TRBD1 or TRBD2 (5 bases each). CDR3 size: 14 residues. Trimming pared 3 bases from V and 4 bases from J, leaving 10 bases between. Germline V lookup: CDR1 SGHTA, CDR2 FQGNSA. The CDR3 DNA is TGTGCCAGCAGCTTGCTGGGGACGTACAATGAGCAGTTCTTC. Amino acid sequence: CASSLLGTYNEQFF.